Below, 29 T cell receptor beta chains from the same sample are listed, as sequenced in a study of spatial heterogeneity in lung cancer (dated by TCRdb to the late 2010s). Points the paper makes about the study in general: The number of expanded intratumoral alpha and beta TCRs correlated with the tumor nonsynonymous mutation count.

No antigen has been assigned to these receptors. Library prep was done by 5' RACE. TCRdb lists the instrument as NextSeq 500. TCRdb took the public reads, trimmed them with fastp at Q25, ran MiXCR for clone calling and kept in-frame beta chains. A single entry per CDR3 protein holds the most common genes and DNA from its merged rows. The sample table records 4,500 to 6,500 distinct CDR3 sequences; 5.5% to 7% of these occur just once. About 35% of the sample is taken by the ten largest. The meaning of the sample's time point label: sample taken at primary tumor resection. The sample consisted of lung tumor tissue, taken at surgery. All receptors come from a female donor with early-stage non-small cell lung cancer.

In this sample, this clonotype turned up many times. For a library built for alpha chains, this beta chain is a stray read; little rests on its size. This sequence joins TRBV11-2 and TRBJ2-1; D perhaps matches TRBD1 (6 bases). Germline CDR1 and CDR2: SGHAT and FQNNGV. V was cut by 1 base and J by 4 bases, with 8 bases left in between. This CDR3 region has 14 residues. As DNA, the CDR3 is TGTGCCAGCAGCTTAGGGCAGGGGTACAATGAGCAGTTCTTC. It yields the protein CASSLGQGYNEQFF.

This clonotype has at least ten counts. As an off-target read in a library built for alpha chains, this beta chain has a frequency of little significance. CDR3 coding DNA: TGTGCCAGCAGCTTATCGGGCAGCACAGATACGCAGTATTTT. Encoded protein: CASSLSGSTDTQYF. The chain links TRBV13 to TRBJ2-3; D uncertain. Trimming took off 2 bases at V and 0 bases at J, with 6 bases between the two ends. The CDR3 sequence is 14 residues long. Germline V CDR1 and CDR2: PRHDT, FYEKMQ (reference sequence).

A remark on this clonotype: In a library made to pick up alpha chains, this beta chain is a stray read with a size that means little. The chain has TRBV4-1 and TRBJ1-3; the match to TRBD1 covers 7 bases. Germline loops: CDR1 MGHRA, CDR2 YSYEKL. This CDR3 is built from 15 residues. V was clipped by 6 bases and J by 2 bases; unmatched bases: 7. CDR3 DNA sequence: TGCGCCAGCAGACCCAGGGGGACTGCTGGAAACACCATATATTTT. Its protein product is CASRPRGTAGNTIYF.

Ten or more counts support this clonotype. The size of this beta chain means little, since it is a stray read in a library made for alpha chains. This chain joins TRBV2 and TRBJ2-5; D gene unclear. Germline V gene lookup returns CDR1 SNHLY and CDR2 FYNNEI. This CDR3 has 11 residues. Trimming cost V 8 bases and J 4 bases, with 8 bases left between them. For the CDR3, the DNA is TGTGCCAGCGGGATTCGAGAGACCCAGTACTTC. Translated: CASGIRETQYF.

This clonotype was detected many times. For a library built for alpha chains, this beta chain is a stray read; little rests on its size. The V call is TRBV5-1, the J call TRBJ2-3, with TRBD2 matching over 13 bases. V lost 4 bases and J lost 8; bases outside the gene matches: 13. The CDR3 spans 17 residues. Germline CDR1 is SGHRS and CDR2 is YFSETQ. CDR3 in DNA: TGCGCCAGCAGCCATCGACTAGCGGGGGGCCTCCGAGGTACGCAGTATTTT. Protein: CASSHRLAGGLRGTQYF.

By sample fraction, this clonotype is medium-sized. This beta chain is an unintended read in a library built for alpha chains; its size means little. The rearrangement joins TRBV18 to TRBJ2-6; possibly TRBD1 for D (6 bases). CDR3 length: 19 residues. Germline CDR1 is KGHSH and CDR2 is LQKENI. The V end was cut by 0 bases, the J end by 2 bases, with 17 bases between. For the CDR3, the DNA is TGTGCCAGCTCACCACCGGGGACACCTCAATTTGCTGGGGCCAACGTCCTGACTTTC. This translates into CASSPPGTPQFAGANVLTF.

This clonotype is medium-sized (0.01 to 0.1%) in the sample. This beta chain is an unintended read in a library built for alpha chains; its size means little. This chain uses TRBV10-3 with TRBJ2-3; a weak D match, TRBD2 (7 bases). Germline CDR1 and CDR2: ENHRY and SYGVKD. V was pared by 10 bases and J by 4 bases, with 21 bases between. The CDR3 has 15 amino acids. In nucleotides, the CDR3 is TGTGCCACCGCGCAAGGAGGGGGGGTTGCAGATACGCAGTATTTT. Amino acid sequence: CATAQGGGVADTQYF.

This clonotype was detected many times. This beta chain appears as a stray read in a library generated for alpha chains; its size is not informative. This chain uses TRBV29-1 with TRBJ2-2, with D possibly TRBD1 on 5 matching bases. V was trimmed by 2 bases and J by 7 bases, leaving 14 bases between them. Germline V CDR1 and CDR2: SQVTM, ANQGSEA. CDR3 size: 14 residues. The CDR3 bases are TGCAGCGTTGAAAGGGCAGGGCAGGGCGGGGAGCTGTTTTTT. Translated, it gives CSVERAGQGGELFF.

By sample share, this clonotype is large (0.1 to 1%). Since it is a stray read in a library aimed at alpha chains, this beta chain has a size that is not meaningful. The chain uses TRBV20-1 and TRBJ2-1; D is possibly TRBD2 (6 bases). Trimming pared 4 bases from V and 4 bases from J, leaving 14 bases between. The CDR3 is 14 amino acids. The V gene's germline CDR1 is DFQATT and CDR2 SNEGSKA (reference sequence). The CDR3 region has the DNA TGCAGTGCTAACAACCGGGACTTTTACAATGAGCAGTTCTTC. It is translated as CSANNRDFYNEQFF.

This clonotype has a handful of counts. This beta chain came through as a stray read in a library set up for alpha chains, and its size says little. The J gene is TRBJ1-2, the V gene TRBV28; D remains unclear. This CDR3 comprises 14 residues. V dropped 4 bases and J dropped 3 bases, with 12 bases sitting between them. Germline loops: CDR1 MDHEN, CDR2 SYDVKM. The CDR3 region is CASSSSGKYYGYTF. CDR3 coding DNA: TGTGCCAGCAGTTCGTCCGGGAAATACTATGGCTACACCTTC.

Judged by abundance, this clonotype is large. This beta chain is an unintended read in a library built for alpha chains; its size means little. The chain couples TRBV10-2 to TRBJ2-1; TRBD2 aligns across 15 bases. Germline V lookup: CDR1 WSHSY, CDR2 SAAADI. The CDR3 extends over 18 amino acids. Trimming removed 5 bases from V and 0 bases from J; junction bases left unmatched: 5. Here the CDR3 DNA reads TGCGCCAGCAGTCCGGGACTAGCGGGGGGTAGCTCCTACAATGAGCAGTTCTTC. As protein: CASSPGLAGGSSYNEQFF.

This clonotype was found many times. This beta chain is an unintended read in a library built for alpha chains; its size means little. J is TRBJ2-2 and V is TRBV5-1; D is undetermined. This CDR3 is built from 13 residues. Germline CDR1 reads SGHRS; CDR2 reads YFSETQ. Trimming cost V 7 bases and J 4 bases, with 11 bases left between them. The CDR3 here is CASLGKGTGELFF. The CDR3 region has the DNA TGCGCCAGCCTGGGAAAGGGCACCGGGGAGCTGTTTTTT.

This clonotype showed up many times. This beta chain is a stray sequence in a library constructed for alpha chains; its clone size is not meaningful. V is TRBV5-4 and J is TRBJ2-5, with D possibly being TRBD2 (5 bases). Germline CDR1 is SGHNT and CDR2 is YYREEE (reference sequence). Trimming cost V 3 bases and J 5 bases, with 14 bases left between them. This CDR3 has 14 residues. The CDR3 bases are TGTGCCAGCAGCTCCCGGACTTCGCCCGAGACCCAGTACTTC. Its translation is CASSSRTSPETQYF.

This clonotype has at least ten counts. The library was built for alpha chains, so this beta chain is an off-target read and its size means little. V usage is TRBV20-1 and J usage is TRBJ1-5; 8 bases fit TRBD1. This CDR3 region has 13 residues. V was pared by 6 bases and J by 8 bases, with 9 bases of the junction left unmatched. CDR1 and CDR2 (germline): DFQATT, SNEGSKA (reference sequence). CDR3 sequence reads: CSARPGGTEPQHF. CDR3 DNA sequence: TGCAGTGCAAGACCAGGGGGCACGGAGCCCCAGCATTTT.

Concerning this clonotype: This beta chain slipped into a library made for alpha chains as a stray read, so its size is not meaningful. The chain has TRBV2 and TRBJ2-7, with D perhaps being TRBD1 or TRBD2 (6 bases each). The CDR3 sequence is 19 residues long. Trimming took off 2 bases at V and 2 bases at J, with 25 bases between the two ends. Germline V lookup: CDR1 SNHLY, CDR2 FYNNEI. The DNA of the CDR3 is TGTGCCAGCAGTGAATCGTATGGGACACAGCCGGGACTTGCCTACGAGCAGTACTTC. This gives the protein CASSESYGTQPGLAYEQYF.

With regard to this clonotype: Just one base apart from a much larger clone, this may be a read error. Because the library targeted alpha chains, this beta chain is an off-target read whose size means little. The genes are TRBV29-1 and TRBJ2-1; D ambiguous. Germline loops: CDR1 SQVTM, CDR2 ANQGSEA. Trimming took 4 bases from V and 9 from J, leaving 16 bases between them. The CDR3 runs to 13 residues. The CDR3 spells CSVVMTQGSEQFF. CDR3 in DNA: TGCAGCGTTGTGATGACCCAAGGAAGTGAGCAGTTCTTC.

This clonotype was counted many times. This beta chain is a stray sequence in a library constructed for alpha chains; its clone size is not meaningful. V usage is TRBV5-1 and J usage is TRBJ1-2, with 9 bases matching TRBD1. The V and J ends lost 2 bases and 13 bases, in that order; junction bases with no gene match: 6. CDR1 and CDR2 (germline): SGHRS, YFSETQ. The CDR3 loop spans 12 amino acids. Here the CDR3 reads CASSLSGQGTTF. CDR3 DNA sequence: TGCGCCAGCAGCTTAAGCGGACAGGGGACCACCTTC. Combining the CDR3 with reference TRBV5-1 and TRBJ1-2 gives the whole variable domain KAGVTQTPRYLIKTRGQQVTLSCSPISGHRSVSWYQQTPGQGLQFLFEYFSETQRNKGNFPGRFSGRQFSNSRSEMNVSTLELGDSALYLCASSLSGQGTTFGSGTRLTVV.

This clonotype has at least ten counts. Because the library targeted alpha chains, this beta chain is an off-target read whose size means little. The rearrangement links TRBV6-2 or TRBV6-3 to TRBJ2-1; 9 bases are a match to TRBD2. This CDR3 is built from 17 residues. CDR1 and CDR2 (germline): MNHEY, SVGEGT. V was clipped by 5 bases and J by 3 bases; unmatched bases: 11. The CDR3 coding sequence is TGTGCCAGCAGTCGCAACTTAGCGGGAGCCGGCTACAATGAGCAGTTCTTC. Its translation is CASSRNLAGAGYNEQFF.

To note about this clonotype: Just one base apart from a much larger clone, this may be a read error. A library made for alpha chains picked up this beta chain off target, so its size means little. V and J are TRBV27 and TRBJ1-1; D might be TRBD1 (6 bases). The germline V gene has CDR1 MNHEY and CDR2 SMNVEV (reference sequence). This CDR3 spans 14 amino acids. This chain's CDR3 is CAGSIYQGSTEAFF. The DNA of the CDR3 is TGTGCCGGCAGCATCTATCAGGGGTCCACTGAAGCTTTCTTT.

In its sample, this clonotype was seen many times. This beta chain is off target for a library built for alpha chains, so its abundance means little. This chain connects TRBV27 to TRBJ1-1, with D tentatively TRBD1 (5 bases). CDR1 and CDR2 (germline): MNHEY, SMNVEV (reference sequence). The CDR3 consists of 16 residues. Trimming removed 7 bases from V and 4 bases from J, with 22 bases in between. CDR3 amino acids: CASNPIGFRVGTEAFF. CDR3 bases: TGTGCCAGCAACCCAATAGGGTTCAGGGTGGGCACTGAAGCTTTCTTT.

By its share, this clonotype is medium-sized. The library was built for alpha chains, so this beta chain is an off-target read and its size means little. The chain joins TRBV7-6 to TRBJ1-6; D may be TRBD1 (5 bases). The CDR3 has 15 amino acids. Trimming took 0 bases from V and 8 from J, leaving 11 bases between them. The germline CDR1 and CDR2 sequences are SGHVS and FNYEAQ. This CDR3 reads CASSLAQGGDSPLHF. In nucleotides, the CDR3 is TGTGCCAGCAGCTTAGCGCAGGGAGGGGATTCACCCCTCCACTTT.

This clonotype is large (0.1 to 1%) in the sample. Found in a library prepared for alpha chains, this beta chain is an off-target read, and its abundance has little meaning. The chain employs TRBV29-1 and TRBJ2-3; 11 bases fit TRBD2. In germline, CDR1 is SQVTM, CDR2 ANQGSEA. The CDR3 spans 15 residues. V lost 6 bases and J lost 0; bases outside the gene matches: 5. CDR3 DNA sequence: TGCAGCGTGGCGACTAGCGGGGCTAGCACAGATACGCAGTATTTT. It codes for CSVATSGASTDTQYF.

Sample share makes this clonotype medium-sized (0.01 to 0.1%). Since it is a stray read in a library aimed at alpha chains, this beta chain has a size that is not meaningful. This chain joins TRBV24-1 and TRBJ1-5, with 10 bases fitting TRBD1. Germline values: CDR1 KGHDR, CDR2 SFDVKD. This CDR3 has 13 residues. The V gene end was trimmed by 9 bases and the J gene end by 6 bases; junction bases not matched to a gene: 4. The CDR3 here is CATADRGLQPQHF. CDR3 bases: TGTGCCACCGCAGACAGGGGGCTTCAGCCCCAGCATTTT.

This clonotype ranks as medium-sized. Since it is a stray read in a library aimed at alpha chains, this beta chain has a size that is not meaningful. The DNA of the CDR3 is TGTGCCACCCTCCCCGTTGGGGCTGGAAACACCATATATTTT. Its translation is CATLPVGAGNTIYF. The J gene is TRBJ1-3, the V gene TRBV28; D ambiguous. CDR1 MDHEN and CDR2 SYDVKM come from the germline V gene. The CDR3 loop spans 14 amino acids. Trimming stripped 10 bases from V and 2 bases from J, with 15 bases between.

This clonotype was seen repeatedly, ten times or more. Since the library was made to target alpha chains, this beta chain is a stray read and its abundance is not meaningful. The V call is TRBV12-3 or TRBV12-4, the J call TRBJ1-5, with D possibly matching TRBD1 (5 bases). With 6 bases removed from V and 2 bases from J, the gap between germline ends came to 8 bases. The CDR3 contains 13 residues. For the CDR3, the DNA is TGTGCCAGCAGGGGGACGGGCAATCAGCCCCAGCATTTT. As protein: CASRGTGNQPQHF.

This clonotype rates as medium-sized (0.01 to 0.1%). This beta chain lies outside the target of a library built for alpha chains; its clone size means little. The V gene is TRBV7-9, the J gene TRBJ1-2, with TRBD1 matching over 10 bases. CDR3 size: 15 residues. Germline CDR1 is SEHNR and CDR2 is FQNEAQ (reference sequence). Germline trimming cut 1 base from V and 2 bases from J; bases unmatched to any gene: 1. The chain's CDR3 is CASSLGQGANYGYTF. The DNA of the CDR3 is TGTGCCAGCAGCTTAGGACAGGGGGCCAACTATGGCTACACCTTC.

Ten or more counts support this clonotype. Being off target in a library aimed at alpha chains, this beta chain has a size of little meaning. The chain couples TRBV6-5 to TRBJ2-1; D not resolved. Germline V gives CDR1 MNHEY, CDR2 SVGAGI. The CDR3 contains 13 residues. Trimming took off 6 bases at V and 5 bases at J, with 11 bases between the two ends. As DNA, the CDR3 is TGTGCCAGCAGGCCCGGACCGCACAATGAGCAGTTCTTC. Translation gives CASRPGPHNEQFF.

By sample fraction, this clonotype is medium-sized (0.01 to 0.1%). This beta chain slipped into a library made for alpha chains as a stray read, so its size is not meaningful. The chain links TRBV7-2 to TRBJ1-2, with D unresolved. V was pared by 2 bases and J by 8 bases, with 15 bases between. Per the germline V gene, CDR1 is SGHTA and CDR2 is FQGNSA. The CDR3 spans 14 residues. The DNA of the CDR3 is TGTGCCAGCAGCTTATGGGGTGGAGACTCCGGCTACACCTTC. Its translation: CASSLWGGDSGYTF. The full variable domain, its missing parts supplied by reference TRBV7-2 and TRBJ1-2, is GAGVSQSPSNKVTEKGKDVELRCDPISGHTALYWYRQSLGQGLEFLIYFQGNSAPDKSGLPSDRFSAERTGGSVSTLTIQRTQQEDSAVYLCASSLWGGDSGYTFGSGTRLTVV.

Worth noting for this clonotype: The junction shows a germline mismatch at one end, possibly a read error. This beta chain is an off-target read within a library intended for alpha chains, so its frequency means little. The CDR3 sequence is CASNLPTGTPNQPQHF. In nucleotides, the CDR3 is TGTGCCAGCAATTTACCCACAGGGACACCAAATCAGCCCCAGCATTTT. The chain employs TRBV28 and TRBJ1-5, with D possibly TRBD1 on 6 matching bases. The CDR3 totals 16 residues. The germline V gene encodes CDR1 MDHEN and CDR2 SYDVKM.